This TCR beta chain was captured in a study of shared clonotypes between healthy human individuals. Trimming removed 4 bases from V and 5 bases from J, with 17 bases in between. This CDR3 is built from 15 residues. The germline gives CDR1 MNHEY, CDR2 SMNVEV (reference sequence). The genomic DNA of each subset was split evenly across several immunoSEQ plates. Produced via immunoSEQ multiplex PCR; TCRdb's table is partial and in-frame only. Among around 2,000,000 clones, 95% were seen once, and the ten largest hold 0.13%. Turning to this clone: Antigen unknown.

Whole-study findings and limits: It was expected that sequencing depth would affect clonotype sharing among donors. Blood was the only sampled material, and tissue repertoires likely differ. Memory subsets generally showed smaller estimated richness than naive subsets did.

This receptor was taken from a man younger than 35 in good health. The chain links TRBV27 to TRBJ2-5; a possible D gene is TRBD2 (7 bases). What was sequenced was naive CD4+ T cells sorted from blood. The subset is: CD45RA+ positively selected. CDR3 in amino acids: CASSSPRGGRETQYF. In DNA form, the CDR3 reads TGTGCCAGCAGTTCCCCCCGCGGGGGCAGGGAGACCCAGTACTTC.